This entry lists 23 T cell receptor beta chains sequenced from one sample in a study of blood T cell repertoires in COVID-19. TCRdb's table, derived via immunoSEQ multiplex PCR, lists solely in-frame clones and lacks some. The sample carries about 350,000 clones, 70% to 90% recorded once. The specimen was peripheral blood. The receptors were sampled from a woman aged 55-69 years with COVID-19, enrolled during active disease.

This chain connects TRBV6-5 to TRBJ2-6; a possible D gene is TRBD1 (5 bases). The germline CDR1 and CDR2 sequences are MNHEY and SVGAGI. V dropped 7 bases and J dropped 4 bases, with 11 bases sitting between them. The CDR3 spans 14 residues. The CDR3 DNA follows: TGTGCCAGCACGAAGGGGCCCGGGGCCAACGTCCTGACTTTC. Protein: CASTKGPGANVLTF.

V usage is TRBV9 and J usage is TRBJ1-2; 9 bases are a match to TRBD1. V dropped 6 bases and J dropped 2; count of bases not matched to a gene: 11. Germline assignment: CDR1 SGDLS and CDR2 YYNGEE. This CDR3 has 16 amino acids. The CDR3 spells CASTRTPGQGNYGYTF. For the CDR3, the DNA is TGTGCCAGCACCCGAACGCCTGGACAGGGGAACTATGGCTACACCTTC.

In nucleotides, the CDR3 is TGTGCCAGCAGTTTAACATCCTATCAGGGGTTCTATGGCTACACCTTC. Translated, it gives CASSLTSYQGFYGYTF. The chain couples TRBV27 to TRBJ1-2, with D possibly TRBD1 on 6 matching bases. CDR3 size: 16 residues. Germline loops: CDR1 MNHEY, CDR2 SMNVEV (reference sequence). With 2 bases removed from V and 4 bases from J, the gap between germline ends came to 17 bases.

CDR3: CASSSDLRGHEEQFF. DNA of the CDR3: TGTGCCAGCAGCTCAGATCTTAGGGGGCATGAGGAGCAGTTCTTC. The chain couples TRBV7-3 to TRBJ2-1; 7 bases align to TRBD1. Trimming removed 4 bases from V and 10 bases from J; junction bases left unmatched: 13. CDR3 length: 15 amino acids. From germline, CDR1 is SGHTA and CDR2 FQGTGA.

CDR3 bases: TGTGCCAGCAGCCTCGTAGAAGCCGGCTATGGCTACACCTTC. This gives the protein CASSLVEAGYGYTF. The chain is built from TRBV11-2 and TRBJ1-2; D is uncertain. Trimming stripped 5 bases from V and 4 bases from J, with 14 bases between. This CDR3 contains 14 residues. Germline CDR1 and CDR2: SGHAT and FQNNGV.

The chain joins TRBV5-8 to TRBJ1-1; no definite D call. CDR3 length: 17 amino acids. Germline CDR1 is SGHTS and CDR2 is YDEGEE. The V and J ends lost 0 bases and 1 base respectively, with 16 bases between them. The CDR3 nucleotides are TGTGCCAGCAGCTTGGTGGTTCGGGGATCTACGAACACTGAAGCTTTCTTT. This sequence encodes CASSLVVRGSTNTEAFF.

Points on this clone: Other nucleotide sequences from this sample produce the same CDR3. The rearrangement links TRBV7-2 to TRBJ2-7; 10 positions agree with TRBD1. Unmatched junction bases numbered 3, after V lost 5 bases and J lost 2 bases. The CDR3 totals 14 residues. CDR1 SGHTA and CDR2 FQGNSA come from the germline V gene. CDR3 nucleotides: TGTGCCAGCAGCCTAGACAGGGGGCCCTACGAGCAGTACTTC. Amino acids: CASSLDRGPYEQYF. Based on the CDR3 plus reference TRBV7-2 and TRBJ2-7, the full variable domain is GAGVSQSPSNKVTEKGKDVELRCDPISGHTALYWYRQSLGQGLEFLIYFQGNSAPDKSGLPSDRFSAERTGGSVSTLTIQRTQQEDSAVYLCASSLDRGPYEQYFGPGTRLTVT.

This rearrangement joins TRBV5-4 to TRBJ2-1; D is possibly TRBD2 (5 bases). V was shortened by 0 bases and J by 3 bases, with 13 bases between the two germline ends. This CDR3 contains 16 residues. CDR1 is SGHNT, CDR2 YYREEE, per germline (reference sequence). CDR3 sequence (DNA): TGTGCCAGCAGCTTGGAGTTACGGGGAGACTACAATGAGCAGTTCTTC. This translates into CASSLELRGDYNEQFF.

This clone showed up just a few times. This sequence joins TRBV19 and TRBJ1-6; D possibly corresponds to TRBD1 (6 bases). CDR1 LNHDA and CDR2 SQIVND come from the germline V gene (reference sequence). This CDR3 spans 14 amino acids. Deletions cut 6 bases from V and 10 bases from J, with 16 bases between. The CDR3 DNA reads TGTGCCAGTAGCCTCGACAGGTTCAACTCACCCCTCCACTTT. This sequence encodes CASSLDRFNSPLHF.

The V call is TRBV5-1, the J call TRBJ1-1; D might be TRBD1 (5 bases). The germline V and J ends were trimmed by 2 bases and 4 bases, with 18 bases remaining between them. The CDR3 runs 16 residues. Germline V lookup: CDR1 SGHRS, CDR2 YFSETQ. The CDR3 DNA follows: TGCGCCAGCAGCTTCGTGGGAGGGGATCGTATCACTGAAGCTTTCTTT. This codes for CASSFVGGDRITEAFF.

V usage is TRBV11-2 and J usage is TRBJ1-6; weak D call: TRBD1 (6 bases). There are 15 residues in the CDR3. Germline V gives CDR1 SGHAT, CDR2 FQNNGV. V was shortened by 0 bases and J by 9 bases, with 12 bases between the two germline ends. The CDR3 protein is CASSLEWQGFSPLHF. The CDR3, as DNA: TGTGCCAGCAGCTTAGAATGGCAGGGGTTTTCACCCCTCCACTTT.

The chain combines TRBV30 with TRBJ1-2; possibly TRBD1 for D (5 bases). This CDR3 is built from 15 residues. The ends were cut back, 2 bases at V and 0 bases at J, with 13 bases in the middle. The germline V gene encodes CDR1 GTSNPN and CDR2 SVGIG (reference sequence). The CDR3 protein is CAWSRPSGANYGYTF. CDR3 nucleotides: TGTGCCTGGAGTCGGCCCTCGGGGGCTAACTATGGCTACACCTTC.

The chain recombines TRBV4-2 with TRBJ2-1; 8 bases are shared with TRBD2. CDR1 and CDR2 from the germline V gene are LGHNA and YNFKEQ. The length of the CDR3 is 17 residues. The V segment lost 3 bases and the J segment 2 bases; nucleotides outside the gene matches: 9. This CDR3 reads CASSQAPRAGAYNEQFF. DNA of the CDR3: TGTGCCAGCAGCCAGGCCCCCCGAGCGGGGGCCTACAATGAGCAGTTCTTC.

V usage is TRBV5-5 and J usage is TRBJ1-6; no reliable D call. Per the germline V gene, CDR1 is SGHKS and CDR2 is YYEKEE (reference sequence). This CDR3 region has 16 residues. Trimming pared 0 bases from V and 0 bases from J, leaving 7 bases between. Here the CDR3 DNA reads TGTGCCAGCAGCTTGGGACTTTACTCCTATAATTCACCCCTCCACTTT. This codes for CASSLGLYSYNSPLHF.

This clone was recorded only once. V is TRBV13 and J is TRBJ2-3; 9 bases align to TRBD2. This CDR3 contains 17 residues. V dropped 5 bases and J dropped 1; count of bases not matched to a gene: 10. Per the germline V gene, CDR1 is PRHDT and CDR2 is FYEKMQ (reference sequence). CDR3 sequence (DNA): TGTGCCAGCAGCCTATCCTTAGCGGGGGTTCGCACAGATACGCAGTATTTT. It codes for CASSLSLAGVRTDTQYF.

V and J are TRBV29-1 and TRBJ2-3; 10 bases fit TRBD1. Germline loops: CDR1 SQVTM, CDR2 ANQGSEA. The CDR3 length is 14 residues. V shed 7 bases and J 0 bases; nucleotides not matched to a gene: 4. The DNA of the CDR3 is TGCAGCGGTGACAGGGGGCTCAGCACAGATACGCAGTATTTT. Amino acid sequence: CSGDRGLSTDTQYF.

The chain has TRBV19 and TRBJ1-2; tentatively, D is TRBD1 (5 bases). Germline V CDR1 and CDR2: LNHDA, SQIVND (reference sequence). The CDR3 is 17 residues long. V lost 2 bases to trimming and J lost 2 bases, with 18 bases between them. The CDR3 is CASSIREGLRMNYGYTF. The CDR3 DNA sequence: TGTGCCAGTAGTATAAGGGAGGGACTAAGAATGAACTATGGCTACACCTTC.

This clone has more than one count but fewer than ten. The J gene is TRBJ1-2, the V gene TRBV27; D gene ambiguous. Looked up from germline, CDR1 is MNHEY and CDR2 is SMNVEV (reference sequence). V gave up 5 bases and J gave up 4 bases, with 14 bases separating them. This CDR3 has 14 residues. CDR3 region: CASSTLDPIYGYTF. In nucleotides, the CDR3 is TGTGCCAGCAGTACTTTAGATCCCATCTATGGCTACACCTTC.

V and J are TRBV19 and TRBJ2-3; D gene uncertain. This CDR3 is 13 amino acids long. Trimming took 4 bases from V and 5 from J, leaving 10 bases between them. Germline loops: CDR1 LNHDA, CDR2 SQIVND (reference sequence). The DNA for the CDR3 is TGTGCCAGTAGTACAGTCTCGGGAGATACGCAGTATTTT. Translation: CASSTVSGDTQYF.

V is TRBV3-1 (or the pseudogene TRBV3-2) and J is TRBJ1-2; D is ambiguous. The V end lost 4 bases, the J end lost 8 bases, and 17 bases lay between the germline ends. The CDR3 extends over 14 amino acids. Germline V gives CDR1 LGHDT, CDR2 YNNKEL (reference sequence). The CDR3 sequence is CASSPSVVANGYTF. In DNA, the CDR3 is TGTGCCAGCAGCCCCTCGGTAGTAGCGAACGGCTACACCTTC.

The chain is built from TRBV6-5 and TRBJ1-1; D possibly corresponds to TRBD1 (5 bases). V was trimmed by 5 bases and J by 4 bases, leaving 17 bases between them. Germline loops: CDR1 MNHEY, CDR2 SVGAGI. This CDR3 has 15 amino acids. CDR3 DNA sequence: TGTGCCAGCAGTACCTCTGGGGCAGGCGGCACTGAAGCTTTCTTT. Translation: CASSTSGAGGTEAFF.

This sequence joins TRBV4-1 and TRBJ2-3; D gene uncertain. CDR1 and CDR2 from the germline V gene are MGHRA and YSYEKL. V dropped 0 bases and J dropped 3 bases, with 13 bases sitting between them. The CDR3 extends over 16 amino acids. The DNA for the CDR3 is TGCGCCAGCAGCCAAGATTCCTTTTCGGTAACAGATACGCAGTATTTT. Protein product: CASSQDSFSVTDTQYF.

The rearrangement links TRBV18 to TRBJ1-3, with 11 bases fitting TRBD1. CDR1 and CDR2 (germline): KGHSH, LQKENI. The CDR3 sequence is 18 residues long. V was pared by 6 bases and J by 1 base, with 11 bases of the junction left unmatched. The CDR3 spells CASSSGTGGFTSGNTIYF. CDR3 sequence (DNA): TGTGCCAGCTCGTCCGGGACAGGGGGATTTACTTCTGGAAACACCATATATTTT.